This TCR beta chain is from a study of blood T cell repertoires in COVID-19 (TCRdb year 2020). For the wider study: Collaborator samples came from the United States, Italy and Spain and covered acute and convalescent phases of COVID-19. Where available, HLA class I and class II types were taken from metadata supplied by the sample provider and were not determined by assay-based typing. Samples were obtained from the ongoing ImmuneRACE study (first 160 participants) and from 1,254 subjects provided by 6 global collaborators. The prospective study material was composed of cDNA or gDNA derived from T cells, B-cell-depleted T cells, or PBMCs. A de-identified subject ID, COVID-19 status, age in years and sex were almost always included in the sample metadata. The dataset comprised deeply sampled blood TCRbeta repertoires from subjects exposed to, actively infected with, or recovered from COVID-19. The repertoires were released in a freely available public database intended as a resource for research on the immune response to SARS-CoV-2.

For CDR1 and CDR2, the germline V gene lists KGHSH and LQKENI. V is reduced by 5 bases and J by 3 bases, leaving a spacing of 8 bases between them. The CDR3 covers 13 residues, taking in both the cysteine and the phenylalanine. Just CDR3 DNA is preserved here, 39 bases in frame from base 1. Concerning this clone itself: The target of this receptor is not known. No base-level quality is on record; no much larger clone is a single base apart.

In the prospective study, participants were roughly 18 to 100 years old, resided in approximately 22 geographic areas of the United States, and were enrolled through a virtual design. Cohort assignment in the prospective study relied on participant-reported clinical history from a screening survey and a study questionnaire. Recovered participants in ImmuneRACE Cohort 3 were defined as having two consecutive negative NP/OP PCR tests, clearance from a healthcare professional, or resolution of symptoms. In the prospective study, mobile phlebotomists collected whole blood, serum and a nasopharyngeal or oropharyngeal swab from each participant. Prospective study participants could optionally give additional blood draws and questionnaires over a roughly two-month period. Prospective study blood samples were shipped either frozen or at room temperature before DNA extraction. Study-wide findings and limitations: How much clinical and demographic metadata was included differed by source and by participant, and the metadata was provided uncurated.

TCRbeta CDR3 regions were amplified from genomic DNA using the immunoSEQ Assay, a bias-controlled multiplex PCR. For the original study's pipeline: The number of nucleated cells in each sample was estimated from the amplification of reference gene primers within the assay. Sequence reads were collapsed and filtered to measure the absolute abundance of every unique TCRbeta CDR3 rearrangement. Productive Simpson clonality was computed per sample as the square root of Simpson's diversity index over productive rearrangements. TCRdb re-hosts the immuneACCESS table, in-frame sequences only. Its copies lack some clones; in the studies checked, an unresolved V gene accounts for under half of them, and the cause for the rest is not known. From that table come the V and J calls and clone size; the DNA was used to work out D and trimming. A total of hundreds of thousands of clones appear in this sample, 85% to 90% of them only once. Together, the top ten hold 2% to 2.5% of the sample.

Sequenced input: PBMCs or T cells enriched from blood (not recorded which). The chain joins TRBV18 to TRBJ1-3, with a tentative D gene TRBD1 over 6 matching bases. This sequence was found in a woman younger than 30 who had recovered from COVID-19. CDR3 loop: CASSARGGNTIYF. The DNA is TGTGCCAGCTCAGCCAGGGGTGGAAACACCATATATTTT.